This entry describes one T cell receptor beta chain. This sample is part of a study of blood T cell repertoires in COVID-19. Study background: Sample material is recorded as cDNA or gDNA derived from T cells, B-cell-depleted T cells, or PBMCs.

TCRdb's table, derived via immunoSEQ multiplex PCR, lists solely in-frame clones and lacks some. The profile shows 250,000 to 400,000 clones, about 91% of them singletons. The CDR3 has 19 amino acids. The chain recombines TRBV1 with TRBJ2-7; the table's TRBD2 call for D was not verified on the DNA. TRBV1 is shown as a pseudogene. The clonotype was recovered from a woman in her twenties or thirties with COVID-19, enrolled during active disease. Material for sequencing was peripheral blood. CDR3 in amino acids: CTSSQAWRGLTNPSYEQYV. DNA of the CDR3: TGCACCAGCAGCCAAGCTTGGAGAGGCTTAACGAACCCCTCCTACGAGCAGTACGTC.